This is a list of T cell receptor beta chains from one sample in a study of blood T cell repertoires in COVID-19. The method was immunoSEQ multiplex PCR; TCRdb's version includes in-frame clones alone and lacks a portion of them. The sample has almost 200,000 clones, around 79% seen once; the top ten hold nearly 6%. Sequenced material: peripheral blood. The receptors derive from a middle-aged woman with COVID-19, enrolled during active disease. Each CDR3 is given without its conserved first and last residue. Size is stated for part of the rows, as once, few or many counts, or as a class when the clone is expanded.

V gene	J gene	clone size	CDR3 protein
TRBV2	TRBJ1-1	.	ASSENRGKEAF
TRBV12-3/TRBV12-4	TRBJ2-3	once	AITRGGRDTQY
TRBV5-5	TRBJ2-3	.	ASSLLGPALSTDTQY
TRBV3-1/TRBV3-2	TRBJ2-5	.	ASSYQSGYSGGTQY
TRBV7-8	TRBJ2-5	.	ASSLDRGTETQY
TRBV5-1	TRBJ2-3	.	ASSLGLAGGDTQY
TRBV7-8	TRBJ1-6	once	ASSLQGSRDSPLH
TRBV5-1	TRBJ1-1	.	ASSTGQGENTEAF
TRBV13	TRBJ2-1	.	ASSARRVGLALNEQF
TRBV2	TRBJ2-7	.	ASTYELYEQY
TRBV27	TRBJ1-5	once	ASSAGGQVQPQH
TRBV7-9	TRBJ2-6	.	AFTGSFSGANVLT
TRBV5-8	TRBJ2-7	.	ASSFTGEQY
TRBV9	TRBJ1-6	.	ASSSTAQDSPLH
TRBV7-8	TRBJ2-7	.	ASSSRDRALYEQY
TRBV10-3	TRBJ2-2	.	ATLKGAPNTGELF
TRBV4-1	TRBJ1-1	.	ASSLAQNTEAF
TRBV5-4	TRBJ2-2	.	ASSQGLAGGGELF
TRBV30	TRBJ1-5	.	AWSVAADNQPQH
TRBV7-8	TRBJ2-1	.	ASSLGLSYNEQF
TRBV7-7	TRBJ2-7	.	ASSLGFPAPGGEQY
TRBV19	TRBJ1-1	.	ASSIGTGKGTEAF
TRBV2	TRBJ1-1	.	ASSESQALSEAF
TRBV3-1/TRBV3-2	TRBJ2-2	.	ASSPWTGDTGELF
TRBV19	TRBJ2-7	.	ASSSTYGTANSYEQY
TRBV7-3	TRBJ2-2	.	ASSTRVGELF
TRBV2	TRBJ2-7	.	ASSDSLAGGYEQY